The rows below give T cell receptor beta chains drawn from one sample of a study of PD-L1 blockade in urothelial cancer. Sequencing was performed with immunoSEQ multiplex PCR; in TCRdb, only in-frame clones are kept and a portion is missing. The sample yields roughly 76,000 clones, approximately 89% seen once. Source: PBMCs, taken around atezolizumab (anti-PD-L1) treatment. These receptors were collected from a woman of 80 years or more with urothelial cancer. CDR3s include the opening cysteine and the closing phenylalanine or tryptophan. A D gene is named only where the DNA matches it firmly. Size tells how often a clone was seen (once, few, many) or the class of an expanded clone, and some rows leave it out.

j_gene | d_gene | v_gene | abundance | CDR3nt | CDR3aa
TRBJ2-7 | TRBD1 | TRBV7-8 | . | TGTGCCAGCAGCCTAGCTGGACAGGGTCCCTACGAGCAGTACTTC | CASSLAGQGPYEQYF
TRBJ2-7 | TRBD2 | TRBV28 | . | TGTGCCAGCAGTTCCGGGACTAGCGGGAGAGGGTCCTACGAGCAGTACTTC | CASSSGTSGRGSYEQYF
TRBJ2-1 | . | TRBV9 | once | TGTGCCAGCAGCCCAGTAGGGAGTCGCGAGCAGTTCTTC | CASSPVGSREQFF
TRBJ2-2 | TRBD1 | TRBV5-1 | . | TGCGCCAGCAGCGTCCGGACAGGGCCCGAGCGAGAGCTGTTTTTT | CASSVRTGPERELFF
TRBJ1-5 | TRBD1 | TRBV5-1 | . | TGCGCCAGCAGCTTGGGGACAGGGTTGCAGCAGCCCCAGCATTTT | CASSLGTGLQQPQHF
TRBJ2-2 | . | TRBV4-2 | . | TGTGCCAGCAGCCAAGAAGCTAGCCGACAGGCTCAGCTGTTTTTT | CASSQEASRQAQLFF
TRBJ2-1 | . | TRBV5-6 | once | TGTGCCAGCAGCCGTCGACAGGACAATGAGCAGTTCTTC | CASSRRQDNEQFF
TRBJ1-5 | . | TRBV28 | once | TGTGCCAGCAGACTAGGGTGGGATCAGCCCCAGCATTTT | CASRLGWDQPQHF
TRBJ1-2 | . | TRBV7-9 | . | TGTGCCAGCAGCATCGGGGACTATGGCTACACCTTC | CASSIGDYGYTF
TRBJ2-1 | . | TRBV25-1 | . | TGTGCCAGCAGTCGTTCCTACAATGAGCAGTTCTTC | CASSRSYNEQFF
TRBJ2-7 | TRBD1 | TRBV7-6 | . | TGTGCCAGCAGCTTATCCGGACAGGGGTTCTACGAGCAGTACTTC | CASSLSGQGFYEQYF
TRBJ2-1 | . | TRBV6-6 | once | TGTGCCAGCAGTTCCCGGGGGAATAATGAGCAGTTCTTC | CASSSRGNNEQFF
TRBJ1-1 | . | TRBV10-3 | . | TGTGCCATCAGTACAGGCAACCTGAACACTGAAGCTTTCTTT | CAISTGNLNTEAFF
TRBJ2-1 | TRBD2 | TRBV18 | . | TGTGCCAGCTCACCGGGACTAGCGGCAAACAATGAGCAGTTCTTC | CASSPGLAANNEQFF
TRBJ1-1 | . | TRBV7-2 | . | TGTGCCAGCAGCTTAACGTTAGCCCTGAGGACTGAAGCTTTCTTT | CASSLTLALRTEAFF
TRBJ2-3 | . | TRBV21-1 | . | TGTGCCAGCAGCAAAGGACAGGGCCCTGTAGATACGCAGTATTTT | CASSKGQGPVDTQYF
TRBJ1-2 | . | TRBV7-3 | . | TGTGCCAGCAGCTTGGACAATAACTATGGCTACACCTTC | CASSLDNNYGYTF
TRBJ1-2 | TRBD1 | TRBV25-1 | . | TGTGCCAGCAGTAGGACAGGGGGCGGGTATGGCTACACCTTC | CASSRTGGGYGYTF
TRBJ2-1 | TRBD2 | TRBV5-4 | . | TGTGCCAGCAGCTTGACTAGCGGGCAGCATGGTGAGCAGTTCTTC | CASSLTSGQHGEQFF
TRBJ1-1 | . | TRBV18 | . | TGTGCCAGCTCATCGAGACCGGGTCCGCGAAAGGCGAACACTGAAGCTTTCTTT | CASSSRPGPRKANTEAFF
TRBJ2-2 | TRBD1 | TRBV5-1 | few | TGCGCCAGCAGCTTGGGGACAGGGGGAACCGGGGAGCTGTTTTTT | CASSLGTGGTGELFF
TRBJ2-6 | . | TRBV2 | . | TGTGCCAGCAGTTCAGGCTCTGGGGCCAACGTCCTGACTTTC | CASSSGSGANVLTF
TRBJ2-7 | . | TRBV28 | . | TGTGCCAGCAGTTTTGGACCTTCCCTATTTACCAGGGTAGGGACCTACGAGCAGTACTTC | CASSFGPSLFTRVGTYEQYF
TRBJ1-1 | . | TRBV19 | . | TGTGCCAGTAGTACATTTCTAAGGAGAATAACAATGAACACTGAAGCTTTCTTT | CASSTFLRRITMNTEAFF
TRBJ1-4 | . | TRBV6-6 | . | TGTGCCAGCAGTTTGACAGGCAATAATGAAAAACTGTTTTTT | CASSLTGNNEKLFF
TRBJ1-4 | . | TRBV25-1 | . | TGTGCCAGCAGTGACCGGGGGGCTAATGAAAAACTGTTTTTT | CASSDRGANEKLFF
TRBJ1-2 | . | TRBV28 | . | TGTGCCAGCAGTTTATTCGGGTATGGCTACACCTTC | CASSLFGYGYTF
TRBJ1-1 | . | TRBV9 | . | TGTGCCAGCAGCGCGCGGGACGGGGCTTTGAACACTGAAGCTTTCTTT | CASSARDGALNTEAFF
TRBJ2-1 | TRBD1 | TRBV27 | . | TGTGCCAGCAGTTTGTTCCGGGACAGAATTTACAATGAGCAGTTCTTC | CASSLFRDRIYNEQFF
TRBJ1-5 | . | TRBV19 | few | TGTGCCAGTAGTATGAGCAGGGAGGGAAATCAGCCCCAGCATTTT | CASSMSREGNQPQHF
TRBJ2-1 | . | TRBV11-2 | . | TGTGCCAGCAGCCCCGGAGGGCGGTACAATGAGCAGTTCTTC | CASSPGGRYNEQFF
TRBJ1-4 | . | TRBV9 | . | TGTGCCAGCAGTGAGGCCCTTAATGAAAAACTGTTTTTT | CASSEALNEKLFF
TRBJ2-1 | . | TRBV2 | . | TGTGCCACCCAAGGGACTTCCTACAATGAGCAGTTCTTC | CATQGTSYNEQFF
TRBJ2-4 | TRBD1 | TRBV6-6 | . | TGTGCCAGCAGACCGACAGGGGACAAAAACATTCAGTACTTC | CASRPTGDKNIQYF
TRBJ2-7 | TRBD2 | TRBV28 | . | TGTGCCAGCAGGCTCGTGGCAACCCGAAGCGGGGGCTACGAGCAGTACTTC | CASRLVATRSGGYEQYF
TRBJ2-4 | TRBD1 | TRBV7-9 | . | TGTGCCAGCAGCTGGGGGACAGGAAACATTCAGTACTTC | CASSWGTGNIQYF
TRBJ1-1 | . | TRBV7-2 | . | TGTGCCAGCAGCCCTAGCCGGGTAAAAGCTTTCTTT | CASSPSRVKAFF
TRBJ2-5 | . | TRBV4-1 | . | TGCGCCAGCAGCCCGGAGGGAGCGGTGGATGAGACCCAGTACTTC | CASSPEGAVDETQYF
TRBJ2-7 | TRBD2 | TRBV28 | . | TGTGCCAGCAGCCCTGGGGGGGGAAGTTACGAGCAGTACTTC | CASSPGGGSYEQYF
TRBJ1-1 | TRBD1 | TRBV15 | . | TGTGCCACCAGCAGAGGGGGACAGGGAAGAGGGGGAAACACTGAAGCTTTCTTT | CATSRGGQGRGGNTEAFF
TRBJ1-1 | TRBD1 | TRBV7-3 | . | TGTGCCAGCAGCTCCACCGCGACAGGGGAAGCTTTCTTT | CASSSTATGEAFF
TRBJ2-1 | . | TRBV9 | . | TGTGCCAGCAGCACCCGGGAGTACCCCTACAATGAGCAGTTCTTC | CASSTREYPYNEQFF
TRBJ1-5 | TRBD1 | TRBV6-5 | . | TGTGCCAGCAGGCCGACAGGGGGCAATCAGCCCCAGCATTTT | CASRPTGGNQPQHF
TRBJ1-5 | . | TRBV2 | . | TGTGCCAGCAGTTATCCTCAGCCCCAGCATTTT | CASSYPQPQHF
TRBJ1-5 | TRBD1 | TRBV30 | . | TGTGCCTGGGGACAGGGTCTCAGCAATCAGCCCCAGCATTTT | CAWGQGLSNQPQHF
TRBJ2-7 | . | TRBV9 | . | TGTGCCAGCAGCGTAGGTAGCGGACCCTACGAGCAGTACTTC | CASSVGSGPYEQYF
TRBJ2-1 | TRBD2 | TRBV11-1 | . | TGTGCCAGCAGCTTAGAACTAGCGGGCTACAATGAGCAGTTCTTC | CASSLELAGYNEQFF
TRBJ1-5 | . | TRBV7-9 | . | TGTGCCAGCAGCTTAGAGTGGGGAGGGCTTTATAGCAATCAGCCCCAGCATTTT | CASSLEWGGLYSNQPQHF
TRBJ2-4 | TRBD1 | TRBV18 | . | TGTGCCAGCTCACTTGGGACAGGGGAAGGCATTCAGTACTTC | CASSLGTGEGIQYF
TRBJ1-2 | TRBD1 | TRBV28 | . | TGTGCCACCCAGGGGGGTAGGGACTATGGCTACACCTTC | CATQGGRDYGYTF
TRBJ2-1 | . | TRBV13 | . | TGTGCCAGCAGGATGGCGGGATCCTACAATGAGCAGTTCTTC | CASRMAGSYNEQFF
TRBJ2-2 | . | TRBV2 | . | TGTGCCAGCAGCCTGAGAGCTACGAACACCGGGGAGCTGTTTTTT | CASSLRATNTGELFF
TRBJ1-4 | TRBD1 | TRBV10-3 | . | TGTGCCACCCGACAGGGAAATGAAAAACTGTTTTTT | CATRQGNEKLFF
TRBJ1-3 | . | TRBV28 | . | TGTGCCAGCACCCCCGGGACAAGGGCTGGAAACACCATATATTTT | CASTPGTRAGNTIYF
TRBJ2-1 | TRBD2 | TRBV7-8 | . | TGTGCCAGCAGGGGAGCGGAGGCGGGGGACAATGAGCAGTTCTTC | CASRGAEAGDNEQFF
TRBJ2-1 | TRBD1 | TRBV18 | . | TGTGCCAGCTCACTTAAGGGGCCAGGGGGCTACAGGGAGCAGTTCTTC | CASSLKGPGGYREQFF
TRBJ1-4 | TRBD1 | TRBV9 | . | TGTGCCAGCAGCGGGGGGACAGGGAATATCTATGAAAAACTGTTTTTT | CASSGGTGNIYEKLFF
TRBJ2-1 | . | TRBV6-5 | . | TGTGCCAGCAGATCCGGACTGGGAACAGATGAGCAGTTCTTC | CASRSGLGTDEQFF